Sequencing of this T cell receptor (beta chain) was carried out in a study of cytomegalovirus exposure and HLA in healthy donors (dated by TCRdb to about 2017). About the study as a whole: An earlier analysis of several hundred of the donors reported 276 Gb of sequence data and roughly 110 million unique TCR beta sequences from about 200 million T cells. The study combined high-throughput TCR immunosequencing, statistical association of individual TCRs with disease status, and machine learning to predict cytomegalovirus infection status. Both class I and class II loci were covered by HLA typing, at four-digit resolution. Among the roughly 400 genotyped donors, approximately 76% belonged to the genetic ancestry cluster associated with self-reported Caucasian donors. An early release that covered fewer than 750 HLA-typed donors contained approximately 320 gigabases of sequencing data and 75 million to 100 million unique TCR sequences. Besides the first cohort of more than 650 subjects, a separate validation cohort made up of 120 different subjects was used. The number of donors typed differed by locus, with roughly 629-640 for A, B, C, DRB1 and DQB1, 522 for DQA1, about 610 for DPA1, and some 470 for DPB1. A later genetic analysis used genome-wide SNP genotypes for about three fifths of the 666 donors, treating that subset as a discovery cohort. The T cell repertoires of some 700 subjects were profiled by immunosequencing and related to cytomegalovirus serostatus. On average, 235,054 unique TCR beta nucleotide sequences were sequenced per donor among several hundred genotyped donors of the cohort, with 15% to 20% of those sequences being non-productive. The study was designed to test whether signatures of past pathogen exposure could be identified by cataloging public T cell receptors. Roughly five DR-DQ haplotypes were handled as single units for association and clustering because linkage in the cohort was strong. Rather than drawing on any new phenotypic data, the later analysis identified candidate immune exposures from TCR beta sequences and the way those sequences occurred across donors. Donor age, sex, ethnicity and CMV serostatus were collected together with the repertoire data. Every discovery cohort repertoire had been produced on one sequencing platform. A later analysis re-analyzed previously published TCR beta repertoires from approximately 670 donors and added high-resolution HLA genotyping to study TCR occurrence patterns. An earlier analysis of 500 to 650 of the donors applied high-throughput TCR beta sequencing to assess whether each TCR beta V gene segment acted as functional or pseudogenic.

Library preparation was by the immunoSEQ multiplex PCR assay. For the multiplex PCR, a mixture combining 60 forward primers for TCR Vbeta segments and 13 reverse primers for TCR Jbeta segments was used. The CDR3 region of rearranged TCR beta genes was amplified from genomic DNA by a multiplex PCR assay. Amplified TCR beta libraries were sequenced as 87-base-pair reads on the Illumina HiSeq System. Regarding the original processing steps: In a later analysis, tens of millions of unique TCR beta chains were counted across the 500 to 850 repertoires, and around 11 million of these chains were shared by at least two donors. To remove PCR and sequencing errors, raw reads were error-corrected and collapsed into unique sequences using a nearest-neighbor algorithm that merged closely related sequences. To assign V, D and J gene segments, CDR3 sequences were aligned to IMGT reference sequences. Each retained sequence needed at least a six-nucleotide match to both a V gene segment and a J gene segment. A rearrangement was called productive if the CDR3 had no stop codons and remained in frame with V and J, and every other rearrangement was called non-productive. Following IMGT convention, CDR3 was defined as the stretch from the second conserved V-encoded cysteine to the conserved J-encoded phenylalanine. In an earlier analysis of 550 to 650 of the donors, sequences lacking an unambiguous match to a single V gene segment were excluded. An earlier analysis of several hundred of the donors called V segments functional above 56.7% productive rearrangements and segregating when the between-donor standard deviation exceeded 5%. A statistical classification framework was built to diagnose cytomegalovirus status from the catalog of TCR beta chain sequences. In a later analysis, V and J genes were assigned by comparing TCR nucleotide sequences against IMGT/GENE-DB human TR gene sequences. A later analysis assigned CDR3 sequences and most-parsimonious VDJ recombination scenarios with the TCRdist pipeline. In a later analysis, each TCR beta chain was defined by its CDR3 amino acid sequence together with its V-gene family, and reads without a unique V-gene family were excluded. To address suspected cross-contamination and a sequencing artifact, a later analysis removed a few hundred highly shared, low-generation-probability nucleotide sequences. In a later analysis, a clonal expansion index was calculated for each public chain from normalized within-repertoire ranks of inferred template counts. A later analysis computed generation probabilities with a VDJ recombination model fitted to out-of-frame rearrangements, and checked the results against IGoR. Hypergeometric tests were used in a later analysis to score TCR-TCR, TCR-HLA and TCR-CMV co-occurrence, with a repertoire-size bias correction applied to the TCR pairs. A later analysis estimated false discovery rates by permuting HLA or CMV assignments 20 times. In a later analysis, co-occurring TCRs were grouped with DBSCAN, and TCRdist sequence similarity was added when clustering was performed within HLA-allele-positive subsets. Repertoires with fewer than 30,000 or more than 120,000 public chains, plus five repertoires with anomalous nucleotide sharing, were excluded from co-occurrence clustering. Imported from immuneACCESS, the table was reduced by TCRdb to in-frame sequences with V and J called. These copies leave out some clones; in studies compared against another copy, an unresolved V gene accounts for under half, and the cause of the remainder is not known. V and J calls and clone size come straight from that table; D and trimming were deduced from the DNA. The sample table shows 120,000 or so clones, and around 82% are seen once. The ten biggest clones cover around 11% of the sample.

What the authors observed across the whole study: A group of highly shared sequence variants was considered likely to be a technical artifact of the sequencing pipeline. In a later analysis, HLA-associated TCR beta chains were found to be more clonally expanded and to have lower generation probabilities than equally common non-associated chains. The 87-base-pair reads could not distinguish some IMGT-functional V segments, including TRBV6-2 and TRBV6-3, so those segments were excluded. While some public TCRs were present in many individuals, most TCR sequences turned up only very rarely across donors. In a later analysis, the rate of TCR association differed among HLA loci, with DRB1 alleles having the most associated TCRs and HLA-C alleles having the fewest. A later analysis found that most CMV-associated TCR beta chains appeared HLA-restricted, with HLA associations seemingly driven largely by CMV exposure. A further reported finding was that TCR beta sequences accurately predicted the HLA-A and HLA-B alleles for most subjects in the first cohort. Sequencing depth was assumed to be roughly uniform across donors in the presence/absence analyses, though that assumption may not hold. The authors suggested that the approach could potentially be generalized to other disease states and immunological phenotypes. The study gave a list of some 150 TCR beta chains associated with cytomegalovirus. A later analysis reported that several top co-occurrence clusters appeared linked to parvovirus B19, influenza, CMV and Epstein-Barr virus. CMV serostatus was the only immune exposure information available for the cohort. Linkage disequilibrium might explain the correlated functional status among segregating V segments, but an unknown experimental factor could not be ruled out. In both the original and validation cohorts, the classifier was reported to diagnose cytomegalovirus status with high specificity and sensitivity. Only TCR beta chains were sequenced in this cohort, and the absence of alpha or paired-chain data limited detectable features. An association between a missense DCLRE1C variant and V-gene and J-gene trimming of TCR beta chains was found in a later genetic analysis and replicated in an independent cohort. Because counts were too low, 15 to 20 rarely observed V segments, including chromosome 9 orphons, were left out of the earlier analysis of over 550 of the donors. Because some donors lacked HLA typing at each locus, the association tests relied only on the typed subset. In vitro tests confirmed that a few of the cytomegalovirus-associated TCR beta chains recognize cytomegalovirus antigens. Specific HLA alleles were associated with over 15,000 TCR beta sequences at a false discovery rate of 0.05 in a later analysis. In an earlier analysis of approximately 590 of the donors, most TCR beta V segments were observed in productive rearrangements about 90% or about 30% of the time, broadly matching IMGT annotations. Compared with the approximately 720-donor mean, donors in an Asian-associated ancestry cluster had fewer N-insertions in productive TCRs, according to a later genetic analysis. Strong co-occurrence of HLA alleles, especially DR and DQ, made assigning TCR associations to individual alleles difficult.

The cohort comprised under 700 healthy bone marrow donors. All cohort members were sampled while nominally healthy, although unrecorded immune exposures were likely present. The donor was CMV seropositive and belonged to the group of 250 to 350 seropositive cohort members. A peripheral blood sample was collected from each donor, and TCR beta sequencing was performed on peripheral blood mononuclear cells. The Qiagen DNeasy Blood Extraction Kit was used to extract genomic DNA from the blood cell samples. This clone was observed a handful of times. Its antigen specificity is not known. No much larger clonotype is one base removed from it; base qualities were not supplied. The CDR3 sequence holds 17 residues, the cysteine and phenylalanine included. Only CDR3 DNA is held: 51 bases, read in frame from base 1. From V the trimming removes 1 base and from J it removes 5 bases, while the gene matches leave 7 bases of the junction unaccounted for. Reading the germline V gene gives CDR1 SGHTA and CDR2 FQGNSA.

The sample taken for sequencing was PBMCs. This chain joins TRBV7-2 to TRBJ2-3; TRBD2 aligns with 12 central bases. This TCR came from a male donor in good health and CMV-seropositive. In nucleotide form, the sequence is TGTGCCAGCAGCTTAGGGACTAGCGGGATCGGAGGAGATACGCAGTATTTT. Its coded protein is CASSLGTSGIGGDTQYF.